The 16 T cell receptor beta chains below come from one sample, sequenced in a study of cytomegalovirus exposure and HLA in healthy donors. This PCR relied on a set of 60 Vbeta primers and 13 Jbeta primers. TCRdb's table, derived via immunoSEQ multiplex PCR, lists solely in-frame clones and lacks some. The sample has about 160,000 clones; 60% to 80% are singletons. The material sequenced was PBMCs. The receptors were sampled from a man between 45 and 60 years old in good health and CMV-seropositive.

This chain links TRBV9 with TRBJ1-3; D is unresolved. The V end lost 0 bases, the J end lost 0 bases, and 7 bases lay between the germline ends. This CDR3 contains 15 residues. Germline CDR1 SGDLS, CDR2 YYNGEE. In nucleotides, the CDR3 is TGTGCCAGCAGCGTAGACAGCTACTCTGGAAACACCATATATTTT. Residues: CASSVDSYSGNTIYF.

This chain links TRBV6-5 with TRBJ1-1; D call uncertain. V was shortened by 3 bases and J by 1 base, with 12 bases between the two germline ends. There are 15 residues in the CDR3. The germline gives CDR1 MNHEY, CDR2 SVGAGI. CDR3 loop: CASSYTVSGNTEAFF. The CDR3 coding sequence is TGTGCCAGCAGTTATACGGTCAGCGGGAACACTGAAGCTTTCTTT.

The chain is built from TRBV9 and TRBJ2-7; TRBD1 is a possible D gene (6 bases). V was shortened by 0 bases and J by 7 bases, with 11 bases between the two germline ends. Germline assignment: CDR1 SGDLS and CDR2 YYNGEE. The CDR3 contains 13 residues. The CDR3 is CASSVGGLGEQYF. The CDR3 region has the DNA TGTGCCAGCAGCGTAGGGGGGCTGGGGGAGCAGTACTTC.

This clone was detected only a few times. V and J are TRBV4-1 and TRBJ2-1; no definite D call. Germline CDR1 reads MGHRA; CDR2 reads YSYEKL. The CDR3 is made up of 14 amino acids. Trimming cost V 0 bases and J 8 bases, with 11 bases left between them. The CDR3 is CASSQEREYDEQFF. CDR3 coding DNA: TGCGCCAGCAGCCAAGAACGAGAATACGATGAGCAGTTCTTC.

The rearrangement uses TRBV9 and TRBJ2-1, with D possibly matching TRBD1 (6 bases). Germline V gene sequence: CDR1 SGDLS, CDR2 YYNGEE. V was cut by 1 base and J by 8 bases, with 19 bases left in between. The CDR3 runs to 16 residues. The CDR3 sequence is CASSVLQGSKGDEQFF. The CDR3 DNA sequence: TGTGCCAGCAGCGTATTACAGGGCAGTAAGGGGGATGAGCAGTTCTTC.

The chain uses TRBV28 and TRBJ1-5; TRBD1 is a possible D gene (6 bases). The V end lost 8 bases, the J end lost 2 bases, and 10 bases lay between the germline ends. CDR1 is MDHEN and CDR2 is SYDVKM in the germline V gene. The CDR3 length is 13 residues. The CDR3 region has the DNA TGTGCCAGCGGGGGCCACCGCAATCAGCCCCAGCATTTT. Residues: CASGGHRNQPQHF.

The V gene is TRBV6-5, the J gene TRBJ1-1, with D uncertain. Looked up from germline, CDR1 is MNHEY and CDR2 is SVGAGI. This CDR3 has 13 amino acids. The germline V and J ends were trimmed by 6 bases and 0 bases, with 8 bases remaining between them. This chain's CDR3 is CASSAEMNTEAFF. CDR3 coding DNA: TGTGCCAGCAGCGCAGAAATGAACACTGAAGCTTTCTTT.

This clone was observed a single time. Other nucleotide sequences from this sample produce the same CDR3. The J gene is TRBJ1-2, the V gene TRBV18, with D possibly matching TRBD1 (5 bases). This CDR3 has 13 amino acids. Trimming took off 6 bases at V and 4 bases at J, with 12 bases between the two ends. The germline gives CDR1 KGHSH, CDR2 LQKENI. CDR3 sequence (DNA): TGTGCCAGCTCCCCTGACAGATCCTATGGCTACACCTTC. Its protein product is CASSPDRSYGYTF.

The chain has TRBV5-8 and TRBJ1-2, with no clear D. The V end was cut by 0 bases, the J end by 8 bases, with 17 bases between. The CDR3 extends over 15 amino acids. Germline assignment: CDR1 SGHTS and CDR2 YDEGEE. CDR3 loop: CASSLERGSPLGYTF. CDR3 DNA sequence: TGTGCCAGCAGCTTGGAGCGGGGATCCCCTCTAGGCTACACCTTC.

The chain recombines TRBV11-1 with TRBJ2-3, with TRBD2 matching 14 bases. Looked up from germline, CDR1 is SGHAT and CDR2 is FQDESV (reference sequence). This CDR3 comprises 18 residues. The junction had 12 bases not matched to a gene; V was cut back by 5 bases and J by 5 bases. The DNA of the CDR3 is TGTGCCAGCAGCCGGAGACTAGCGGGGGGGCCTTTCAAAGATACGCAGTATTTT. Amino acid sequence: CASSRRLAGGPFKDTQYF.

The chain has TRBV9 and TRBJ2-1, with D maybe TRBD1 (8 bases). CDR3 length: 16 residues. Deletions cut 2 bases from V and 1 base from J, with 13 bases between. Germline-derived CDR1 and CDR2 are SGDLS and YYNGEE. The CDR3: CASSVTGGVSYNEQFF. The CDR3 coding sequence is TGTGCCAGCAGCGTCACAGGGGGGGTTTCCTACAATGAGCAGTTCTTC.

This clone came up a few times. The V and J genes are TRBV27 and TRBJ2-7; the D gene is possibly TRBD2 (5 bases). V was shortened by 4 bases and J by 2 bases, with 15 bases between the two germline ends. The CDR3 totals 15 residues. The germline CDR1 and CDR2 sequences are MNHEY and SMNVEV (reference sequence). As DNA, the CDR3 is TGTGCCAGCAGTTCCATGGACTCTCCACCCTACGAGCAGTACTTC. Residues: CASSSMDSPPYEQYF.

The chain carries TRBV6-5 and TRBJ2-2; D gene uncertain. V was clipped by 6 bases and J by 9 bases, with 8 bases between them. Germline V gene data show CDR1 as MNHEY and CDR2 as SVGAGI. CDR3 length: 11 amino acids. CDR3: CASRSSRELFF. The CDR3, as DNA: TGTGCCAGCAGGTCATCCCGGGAGCTGTTTTTT.

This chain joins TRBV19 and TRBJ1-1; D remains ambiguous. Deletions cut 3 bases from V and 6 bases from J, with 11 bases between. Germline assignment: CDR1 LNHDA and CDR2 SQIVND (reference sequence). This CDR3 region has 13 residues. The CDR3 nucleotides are TGTGCCAGTAGTATCCGAGCCGGGGCTGAAGCTTTCTTT. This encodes CASSIRAGAEAFF.

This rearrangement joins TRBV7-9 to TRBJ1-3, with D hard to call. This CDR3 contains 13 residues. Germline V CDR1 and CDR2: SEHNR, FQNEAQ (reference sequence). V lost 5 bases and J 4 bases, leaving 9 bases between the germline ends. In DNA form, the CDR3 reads TGTGCCAGCAGCCTCGGAGTCGGAAACACCATATATTTT. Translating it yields CASSLGVGNTIYF.

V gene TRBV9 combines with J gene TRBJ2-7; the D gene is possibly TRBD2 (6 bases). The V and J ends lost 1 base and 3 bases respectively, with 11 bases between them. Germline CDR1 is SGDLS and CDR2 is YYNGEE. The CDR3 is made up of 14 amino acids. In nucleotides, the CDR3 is TGTGCCAGCAGCGTAAGGGCTAGCGACTACGAGCAGTACTTC. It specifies CASSVRASDYEQYF.